These 4 T cell receptor beta chains came from one sample sequenced in a study of T-cell memory formation after mild COVID-19. TCRdb reanalysed the 5' RACE reads using MiXCR and keeps one entry per CDR3 protein. The repertoire has hundreds of thousands of distinct CDR3 sequences, roughly 15% of them found once; the top ten carry 20% to 25%. Sequenced: PBMCs or a T cell subset sorted from them (not recorded which). These TCRs come from a man younger than 35 who had mild COVID-19 (a few samples of this study predate the infection). Cell type and time point are not known.

The sample holds a few counts of this clonotype. The genes are TRBV20-1 and TRBJ2-7; D possibly matches TRBD1 or TRBD2 (5 bases each). This CDR3 contains 12 residues. CDR1 DFQATT and CDR2 SNEGSKA come from the germline V gene (reference sequence). The V end lost 3 bases, the J end lost 7 bases, and 13 bases lay between the germline ends. This CDR3 is CSASPLWGEQYF. DNA of the CDR3: TGCAGTGCTAGCCCACTCTGGGGGGAGCAGTACTTC.

This clonotype was detected only a few times. This chain uses TRBV16 with TRBJ1-1; D not certain. Trimming pared 0 bases from V and 4 bases from J, leaving 12 bases between. Germline-derived CDR1 and CDR2 are KGHSY and FQNENV. This CDR3 contains 15 residues. The CDR3 DNA follows: TGTGCCAGCAGCCAATCGCCGGCGTCGGGCACTGAAGCTTTCTTT. Encoded protein: CASSQSPASGTEAFF.

The rearrangement joins TRBV10-3 to TRBJ2-5; the D call may be TRBD1 or TRBD2 (5 bases each). V lost 2 bases, J lost 5 bases, and 12 bases lay in between. The CDR3 is made up of 14 amino acids. The germline V gene encodes CDR1 ENHRY and CDR2 SYGVKD. DNA of the CDR3: TGTGCCATCAGTGAGCCAGGGACGGGGGAGACCCAGTACTTC. This translates into CAISEPGTGETQYF.

Only a few counts were recorded for this clonotype. This rearrangement joins TRBV6-2 or TRBV6-3 to TRBJ2-1; a possible D gene is TRBD1 (6 bases). Germline assignment: CDR1 MNHEY and CDR2 SVGEGT. The CDR3 spans 16 residues. V was clipped by 2 bases and J by 5 bases, with 16 bases between them. CDR3 sequence reads: CASSYDPRRGNNEQFF. CDR3 in DNA: TGTGCCAGCAGTTACGACCCACGCAGGGGTAACAATGAGCAGTTCTTC.